This is a list of T cell receptor beta chains from one sample in a study of T cell changes during pregnancy in multiple sclerosis. Sequencing was performed with immunoSEQ multiplex PCR; in TCRdb, only in-frame clones are kept and a portion is missing. The sample yields tens of thousands of clones, 89% seen once. Sequencing was performed on CD4+ T cells from peripheral blood mononuclear cells, taken in the first trimester of pregnancy. The receptor source for this set is a female donor with multiple sclerosis, enrolled in a pregnancy study. Each CDR3 is given with its conserved first and last residue. Fields, in order: V gene, J gene, CDR3 length, CDR3 protein.

TRBV4-1	TRBJ2-7	16	CASSQDLRGSSYEQYF
TRBV5-4	TRBJ2-1	14	CASSLNLEAPKQFF
TRBV19	TRBJ1-5	15	CASSILGVGNQPQHF
TRBV5-1	TRBJ2-3	12	CASSSTTDTQYF
TRBV11-1	TRBJ2-3	15	CASSSSTGAADTQYF
TRBV7-9	TRBJ2-5	14	CASSLVTGGETQYF
TRBV5-1	TRBJ2-3	15	CASSPGTSFTDTQYF
TRBV5-5	TRBJ1-1	15	CASSFRTGVNTEAFF
TRBV28	TRBJ2-2	12	CASSANTGELFF
TRBV27	TRBJ2-3	16	CASSSRTSGRGDTQYF
TRBV2	TRBJ2-2	14	CASSESSLSGELFF
TRBV29-1	TRBJ1-2	14	CSVHRDRERYGYTF
TRBV9	TRBJ2-5	16	CASSVAGGPRGETQYF
TRBV6-4	TRBJ2-1	15	CASRATSASYNEQFF
TRBV4-2	TRBJ1-1	18	CASSQDRGLTGGKTEAFF
TRBV10-3	TRBJ1-2	14	CAIRSTGGTYGYTF
TRBV27	TRBJ1-2	14	CASCPSGTAYGYTF
TRBV6-5	TRBJ2-7	15	CASSYRHLRADEQYF
TRBV25-1	TRBJ1-1	18	CASSVRLGLGQGSTEAFF
TRBV28	TRBJ1-5	14	CASSLGRVDQPQHF
TRBV5-4	TRBJ2-3	13	CASSQDREDTQYF
TRBV6-6	TRBJ2-7	16	CASSYPGGRGSYEQYF
TRBV6-5	TRBJ2-1	14	CASSRTSGRLEQFF
TRBV11-3	TRBJ1-2	12	CASSDEGYGYTF
TRBV19	TRBJ2-5	13	CASNRDSEETQYF
TRBV4-2	TRBJ2-6	17	CASSPGLAGAGANVLTF
TRBV6-5	TRBJ1-2	10	CASRDRGYTF
TRBV5-1	TRBJ2-5	16	CASTRGGGAFQETQYF
TRBV28	TRBJ1-5	14	CASSSMRGNQPQHF
TRBV7-9	TRBJ1-1	15	CASSRMTGGDTEAFF
TRBV5-4	TRBJ2-5	15	CASSFTGWAQETQYF
TRBV5-6	TRBJ1-5	16	CASSLSPGSGNQPQHF
TRBV5-1	TRBJ2-7	16	CASSMTGTGGSYEQYF
TRBV7-2	TRBJ2-3	14	CASSQQGALDTQYF
TRBV11-1	TRBJ1-2	14	CASSPGQGNYGYTF